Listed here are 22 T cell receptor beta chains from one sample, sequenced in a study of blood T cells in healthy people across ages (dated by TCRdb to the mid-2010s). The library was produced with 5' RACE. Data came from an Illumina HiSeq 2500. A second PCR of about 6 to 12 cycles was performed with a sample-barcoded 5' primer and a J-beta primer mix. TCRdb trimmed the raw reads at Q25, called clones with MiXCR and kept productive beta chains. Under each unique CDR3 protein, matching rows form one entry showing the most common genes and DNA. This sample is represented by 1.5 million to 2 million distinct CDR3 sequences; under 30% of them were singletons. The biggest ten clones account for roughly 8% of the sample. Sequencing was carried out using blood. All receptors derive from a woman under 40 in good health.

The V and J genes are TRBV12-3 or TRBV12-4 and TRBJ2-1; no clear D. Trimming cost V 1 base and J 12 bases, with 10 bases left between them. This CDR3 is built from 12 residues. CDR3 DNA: TGTGCCAGCAGTTTAGGCTCCGAGAGGCAGTTCTTC. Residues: CASSLGSERQFF.

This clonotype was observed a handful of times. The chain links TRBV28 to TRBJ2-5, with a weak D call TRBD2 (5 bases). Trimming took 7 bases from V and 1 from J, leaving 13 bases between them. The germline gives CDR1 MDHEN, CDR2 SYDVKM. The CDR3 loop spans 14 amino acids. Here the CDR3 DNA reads TGTGCCAGCACCCCTGGGCGGGTCCAAGAGACCCAGTACTTC. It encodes CASTPGRVQETQYF.

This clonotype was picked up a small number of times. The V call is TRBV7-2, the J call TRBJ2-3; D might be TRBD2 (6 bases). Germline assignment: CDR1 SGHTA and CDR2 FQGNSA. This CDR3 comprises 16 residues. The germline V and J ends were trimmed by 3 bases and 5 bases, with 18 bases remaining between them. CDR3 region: CASSFEAGLVGDTQYF. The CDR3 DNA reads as TGTGCCAGCAGCTTTGAGGCGGGGCTGGTTGGAGATACGCAGTATTTT.

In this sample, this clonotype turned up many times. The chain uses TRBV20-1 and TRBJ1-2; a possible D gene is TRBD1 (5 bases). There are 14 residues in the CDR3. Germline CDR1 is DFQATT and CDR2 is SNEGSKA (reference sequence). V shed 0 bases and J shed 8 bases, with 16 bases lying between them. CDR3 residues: CSARDRGELGGYTF. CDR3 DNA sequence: TGCAGTGCTAGAGATCGGGGGGAATTGGGCGGCTACACCTTC.

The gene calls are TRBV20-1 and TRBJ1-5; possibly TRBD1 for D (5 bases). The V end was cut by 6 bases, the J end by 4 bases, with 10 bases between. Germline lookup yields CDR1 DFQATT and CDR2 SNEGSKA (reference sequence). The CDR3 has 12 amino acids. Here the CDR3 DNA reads TGCAGTGCCGTCGGGGGGAATCAGCCCCAGCATTTT. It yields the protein CSAVGGNQPQHF.

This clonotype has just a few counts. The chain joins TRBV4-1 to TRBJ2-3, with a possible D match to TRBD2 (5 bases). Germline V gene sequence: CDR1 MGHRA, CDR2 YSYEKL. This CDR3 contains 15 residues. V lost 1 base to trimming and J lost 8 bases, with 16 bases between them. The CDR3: CASSQGMSGRGTQYF. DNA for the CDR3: TGCGCCAGCAGCCAAGGAATGTCGGGCCGGGGTACGCAGTATTTT.

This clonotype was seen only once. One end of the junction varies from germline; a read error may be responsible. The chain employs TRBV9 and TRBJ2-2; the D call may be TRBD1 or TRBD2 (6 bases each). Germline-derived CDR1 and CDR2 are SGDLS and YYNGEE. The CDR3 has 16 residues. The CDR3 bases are TGTGCCAGCAGCGCGGAGGGGGGAGGCCTCACCGGGGAGCGGTTTTTT. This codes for CASSAEGGGLTGERFF.

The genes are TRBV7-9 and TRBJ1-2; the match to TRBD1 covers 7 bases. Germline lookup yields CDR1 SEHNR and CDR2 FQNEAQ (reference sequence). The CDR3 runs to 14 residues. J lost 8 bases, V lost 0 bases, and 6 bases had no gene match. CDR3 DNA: TGTGCCAGCAGCTTAGCGGCCAGGGGGAGCGGCTACACCTTC. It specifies CASSLAARGSGYTF.

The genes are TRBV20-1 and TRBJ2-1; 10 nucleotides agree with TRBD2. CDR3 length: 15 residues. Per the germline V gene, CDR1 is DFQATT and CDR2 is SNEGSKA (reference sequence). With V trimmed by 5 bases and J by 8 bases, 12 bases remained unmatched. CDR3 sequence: CSAPISGRLNYEQFF. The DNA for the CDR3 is TGCAGTGCTCCTATTAGCGGGAGGTTGAACTATGAGCAGTTCTTC.

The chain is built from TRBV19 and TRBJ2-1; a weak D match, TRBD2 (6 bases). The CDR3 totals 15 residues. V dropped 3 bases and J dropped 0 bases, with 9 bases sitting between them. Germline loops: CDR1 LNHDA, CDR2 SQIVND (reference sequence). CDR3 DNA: TGTGCCAGTAGTATCGAGACTAGCTCCTACAATGAGCAGTTCTTC. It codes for CASSIETSSYNEQFF.

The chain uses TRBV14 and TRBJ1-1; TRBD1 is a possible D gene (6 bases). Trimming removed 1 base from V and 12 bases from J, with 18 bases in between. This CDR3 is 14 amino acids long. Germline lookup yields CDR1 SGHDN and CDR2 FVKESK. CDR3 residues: CASSQVEAGAETFF. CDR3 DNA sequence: TGTGCCAGCAGCCAAGTCGAGGCGGGGGCGGAGACTTTCTTT.

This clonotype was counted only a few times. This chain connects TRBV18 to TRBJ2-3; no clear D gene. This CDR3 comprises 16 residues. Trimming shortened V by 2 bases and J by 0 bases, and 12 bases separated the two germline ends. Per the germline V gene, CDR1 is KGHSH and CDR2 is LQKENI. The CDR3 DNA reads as TGTGCCAGCTCACCAGACGAAAATACTAGCACAGATACGCAGTATTTT. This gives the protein CASSPDENTSTDTQYF.

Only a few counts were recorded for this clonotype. CDR3 loop: CSANLAGHEQFF. CDR3 in DNA: TGCAGTGCTAATCTAGCGGGTCATGAGCAGTTCTTC. V usage is TRBV20-1 and J usage is TRBJ2-1, with TRBD2 matching over 8 bases. Germline lookup yields CDR1 DFQATT and CDR2 SNEGSKA (reference sequence). V lost 4 bases, J lost 8 bases, and 4 bases stayed unmatched. The CDR3 runs 12 residues.

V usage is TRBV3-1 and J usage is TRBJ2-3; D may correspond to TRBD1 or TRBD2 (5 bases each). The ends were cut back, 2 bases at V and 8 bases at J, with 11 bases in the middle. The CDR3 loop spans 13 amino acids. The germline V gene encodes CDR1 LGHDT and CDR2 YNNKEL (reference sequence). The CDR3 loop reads CASSQSGTGTQYF. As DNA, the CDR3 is TGTGCCAGCAGCCAATCCGGGACGGGTACGCAGTATTTT.

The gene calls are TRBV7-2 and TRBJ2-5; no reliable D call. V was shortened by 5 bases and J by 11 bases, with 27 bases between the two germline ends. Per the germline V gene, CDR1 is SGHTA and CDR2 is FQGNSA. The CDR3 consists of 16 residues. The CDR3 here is CASSQASARTGREQYF. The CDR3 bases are TGTGCCAGCAGCCAGGCGTCGGCTAGAACGGGTCGTGAGCAGTACTTC.

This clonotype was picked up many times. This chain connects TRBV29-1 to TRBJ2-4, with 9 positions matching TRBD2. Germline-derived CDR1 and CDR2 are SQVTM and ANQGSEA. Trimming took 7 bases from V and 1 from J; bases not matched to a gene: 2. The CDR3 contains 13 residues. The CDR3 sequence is CSAGLAAKNIQYF. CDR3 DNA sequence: TGCAGCGCTGGACTAGCGGCCAAAAACATTCAGTACTTC.

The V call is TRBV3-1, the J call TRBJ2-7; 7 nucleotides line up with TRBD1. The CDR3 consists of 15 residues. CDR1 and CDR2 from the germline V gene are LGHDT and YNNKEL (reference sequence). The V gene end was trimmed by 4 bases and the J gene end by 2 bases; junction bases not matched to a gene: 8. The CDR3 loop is CASSLTGVVPYEQYF. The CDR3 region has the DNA TGTGCCAGCAGCCTCACAGGGGTGGTCCCCTACGAGCAGTACTTC.

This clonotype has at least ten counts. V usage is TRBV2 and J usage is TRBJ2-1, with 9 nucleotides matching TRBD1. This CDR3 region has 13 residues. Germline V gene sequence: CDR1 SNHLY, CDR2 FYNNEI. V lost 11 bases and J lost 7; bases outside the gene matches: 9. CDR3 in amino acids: CAGRDRVDNEQFF. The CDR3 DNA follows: TGTGCCGGCCGGGACAGGGTTGATAATGAGCAGTTCTTC.

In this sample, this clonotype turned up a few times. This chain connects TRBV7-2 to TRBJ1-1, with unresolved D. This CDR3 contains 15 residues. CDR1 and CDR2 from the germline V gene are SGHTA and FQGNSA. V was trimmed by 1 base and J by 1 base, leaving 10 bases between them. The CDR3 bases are TGTGCCAGCAGCTTAGATTTTGAGTCGAACACTGAAGCTTTCTTT. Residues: CASSLDFESNTEAFF.

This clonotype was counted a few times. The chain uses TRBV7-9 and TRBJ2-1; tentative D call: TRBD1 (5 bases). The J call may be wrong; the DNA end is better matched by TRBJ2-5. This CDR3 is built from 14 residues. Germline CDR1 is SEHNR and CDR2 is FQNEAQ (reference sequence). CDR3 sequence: CASSQRGTPRTQYF. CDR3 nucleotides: TGTGCCAGCAGTCAAAGGGGTACACCCAGGACCCAGTACTTC.

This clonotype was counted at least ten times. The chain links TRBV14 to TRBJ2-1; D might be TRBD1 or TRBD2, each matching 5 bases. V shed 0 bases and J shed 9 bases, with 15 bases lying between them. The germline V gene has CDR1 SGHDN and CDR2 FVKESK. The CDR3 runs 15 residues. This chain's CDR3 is CASSQDPGPAFEQFF. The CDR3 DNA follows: TGTGCCAGCAGCCAAGATCCGGGACCGGCTTTTGAGCAGTTCTTC.

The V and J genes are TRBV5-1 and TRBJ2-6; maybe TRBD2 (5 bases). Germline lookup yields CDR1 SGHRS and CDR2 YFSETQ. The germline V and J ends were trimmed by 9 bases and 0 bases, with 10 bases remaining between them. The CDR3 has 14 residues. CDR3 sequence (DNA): TGCGCCACCCGACGGGACTCTGGGGCCAACGTCCTGACTTTC. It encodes CATRRDSGANVLTF. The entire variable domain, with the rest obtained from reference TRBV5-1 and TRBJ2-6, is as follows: KAGVTQTPRYLIKTRGQQVTLSCSPISGHRSVSWYQQTPGQGLQFLFEYFSETQRNKGNFPGRFSGRQFSNSRSEMNVSTLELGDSALYLCATRRDSGANVLTFGAGSRLTVL.